Sequencing of this T cell receptor beta chain was carried out in a study of blood T cell repertoires in COVID-19. On the study more broadly: Sample material is recorded as cDNA or gDNA derived from T cells, B-cell-depleted T cells, or PBMCs.

This CDR3 comprises 15 residues. J lost 13 bases, V lost 0 bases, and 14 bases had no gene match. Germline lookup yields CDR1 WSHSY and CDR2 SAAADI. In its sample, this clone was seen a few times. The assay was immunoSEQ multiplex PCR, and TCRdb's table has in-frame clones only and misses some. The sample gives a few hundred thousand clones, approximately 80% of which show up once; 10% is in the top ten. The sequenced material came from peripheral blood. This TCR was sampled from a woman over 75 with acute or convalescent COVID-19. This chain connects TRBV10-2 to TRBJ2-7, with 8 nucleotides matching TRBD1. The DNA for the CDR3 is TGCGCCAGCAGTGAGTCCAGGACAGGGCCCGATGCCGATTACTTC. This codes for CASSESRTGPDADYF.